Below, 31 T cell receptor beta chains from the same sample are listed, as sequenced in a study of graft-versus-host responses after intestinal transplantation. The method was immunoSEQ multiplex PCR; TCRdb's version includes in-frame clones alone and lacks a portion of them. The profile shows about 70,000 clones, 75% to 90% of them singletons. These TCRs' antigens remain unknown. The sequences come from unstimulated CD4+ T cells sorted from spleen or lymph node cells, collected before transplant. All receptors come from a human donor who was the organ donor for an intestinal transplant.

The chain carries TRBV6-5 and TRBJ2-5; 8 nucleotides align to TRBD1. The CDR3 spans 14 residues. Germline V gene sequence: CDR1 MNHEY, CDR2 SVGAGI. After removal of 5 bases from V and 5 bases from J, the junction contained 7 bases not matched to a gene. In DNA form, the CDR3 reads TGTGCCAGCAGTCCCAGACAGGGGAGGGAGACCCAGTACTTC. Translating it yields CASSPRQGRETQYF.

This chain links TRBV28 with TRBJ2-3; D may be TRBD2 (7 bases). The germline CDR1 and CDR2 sequences are MDHEN and SYDVKM. This CDR3 is built from 15 residues. Trimming stripped 4 bases from V and 2 bases from J, with 13 bases between. For the CDR3, the DNA is TGTGCCAGCAGTTCTGGCGGGGGCTTCACAGATACGCAGTATTTT. Amino acids: CASSSGGGFTDTQYF.

The sample holds one count of this clone. The chain employs TRBV25-1 and TRBJ2-2; 8 bases fit TRBD1. Germline CDR1 MGHDK, CDR2 SYGVNS. The V gene end was trimmed by 8 bases and the J gene end by 6 bases; junction bases not matched to a gene: 5. The CDR3 extends over 13 amino acids. The CDR3 DNA is TGTGCCAGCGCGACAGGGGTGGCCGGGGAGCTGTTTTTT. It yields the protein CASATGVAGELFF.

This clone was seen only a few times. CDR3 region: CASSFNRGGSEAFF. Written as DNA, the CDR3 is TGTGCCAGCAGTTTTAACAGGGGCGGCAGTGAAGCTTTCTTT. The chain recombines TRBV2 with TRBJ1-1, with 7 bases lining up with TRBD1. This CDR3 spans 14 amino acids. Trimming took 5 bases from V and 7 from J; bases not matched to a gene: 10. Germline V gene data show CDR1 as SNHLY and CDR2 as FYNNEI.

V usage is TRBV4-1 and J usage is TRBJ2-3; 8 bases map to TRBD1. V shed 4 bases, J shed 4 bases, and the junction held 7 bases outside the gene matches. Germline lookup yields CDR1 MGHRA and CDR2 YSYEKL. The CDR3 has 15 residues. CDR3 in amino acids: CASSLSGGVADTQYF. As DNA, the CDR3 is TGCGCCAGCAGCCTTTCAGGGGGCGTCGCAGATACGCAGTATTTT.

The rearrangement uses TRBV19 and TRBJ1-2; D unresolved. The CDR3 covers 14 residues. The germline V and J ends were trimmed by 3 bases and 3 bases, with 11 bases remaining between them. From germline, CDR1 is LNHDA and CDR2 SQIVND (reference sequence). In DNA, the CDR3 is TGTGCCAGTAGTATTCTGAGGGTTGACTATGGCTACACCTTC. Encoded protein: CASSILRVDYGYTF. The full variable domain, its missing parts supplied by reference TRBV19 and TRBJ1-2, is DGGITQSPKYLFRKEGQNVTLSCEQNLNHDAMYWYRQDPGQGLRLIYYSQIVNDFQKGDIAEGYSVSREKKESFPLTVTSAQKNPTAFYLCASSILRVDYGYTFGSGTRLTVV.

This chain uses TRBV2 with TRBJ2-3; D perhaps matches TRBD2 (6 bases). The V end lost 6 bases, the J end lost 11 bases, and 18 bases lay between the germline ends. The CDR3 is 13 amino acids. Germline V lookup: CDR1 SNHLY, CDR2 FYNNEI. In nucleotides, the CDR3 is TGTGCCAGCAGCGAACTAGGCGGGGCAGGGCAGTATTTT. The encoded protein is CASSELGGAGQYF.

The chain carries TRBV5-4 and TRBJ1-4; no definite D call. The length of the CDR3 is 16 residues. The V end was cut by 0 bases, the J end by 0 bases, with 9 bases between. Germline CDR1 reads SGHNT; CDR2 reads YYREEE (reference sequence). The chain's CDR3 is CASSLDLSSTNEKLFF. The CDR3 bases are TGTGCCAGCAGCTTGGATCTAAGCTCAACTAATGAAAAACTGTTTTTT.

In DNA form, the CDR3 reads TGTGCCAGCAGCGAGATCCGCACAGATACGCAGTATTTT. The encoded protein is CASSEIRTDTQYF. V gene TRBV2 combines with J gene TRBJ2-3; no reliable D call. The CDR3 is 13 residues long. Looked up from germline, CDR1 is SNHLY and CDR2 is FYNNEI. V lost 6 bases and J 1 base, leaving 8 bases between the germline ends.

The chain couples TRBV25-1 to TRBJ1-4, with D maybe TRBD1 (6 bases). From germline, CDR1 is MGHDK and CDR2 SYGVNS. The germline V and J ends were trimmed by 3 bases and 4 bases, with 15 bases remaining between them. CDR3 size: 16 residues. CDR3 nucleotides: TGTGCCAGCAGTGAGGGGGCTGGGACGCTTAATGAAAAACTGTTTTTT. Translation: CASSEGAGTLNEKLFF.

The rearrangement uses TRBV19 and TRBJ2-3, with D possibly matching TRBD1 (6 bases). Germline V gives CDR1 LNHDA, CDR2 SQIVND (reference sequence). CDR3 length equals 16 residues. Trimming removed 10 bases from V and 0 bases from J, with 20 bases in between. In DNA form, the CDR3 reads TGTGCCACTCGAGGGGGAAAAACTTCTAGCACAGATACGCAGTATTTT. It codes for CATRGGKTSSTDTQYF.

The J gene is TRBJ1-5, the V gene TRBV7-9; no clear D gene. The germline V gene encodes CDR1 SEHNR and CDR2 FQNEAQ (reference sequence). The V gene lost 4 bases and the J gene lost 4 bases, with 8 bases spanning the gap. CDR3 length: 13 amino acids. The CDR3 spells CASSSHLNQPQHF. In DNA, the CDR3 is TGTGCCAGCAGCTCCCATCTAAATCAGCCCCAGCATTTT.

The chain links TRBV9 to TRBJ2-3; D may be TRBD2 (6 bases). This CDR3 contains 16 residues. Germline values: CDR1 SGDLS, CDR2 YYNGEE. V was clipped by 0 bases and J by 2 bases, with 13 bases between them. CDR3 coding DNA: TGTGCCAGCAGCGTAGCCCCCGGGAGCACCACAGATACGCAGTATTTT. It translates to CASSVAPGSTTDTQYF. The whole variable domain, filled in from reference TRBV9 and TRBJ2-3, reads DSGVTQTPKHLITATGQRVTLRCSPRSGDLSVYWYQQSLDQGLQFLIQYYNGEERAKGNILERFSAQQFPDLHSELNLSSLELGDSALYFCASSVAPGSTTDTQYFGPGTRLTVL.

The chain links TRBV19 to TRBJ1-1; 7 bases map to TRBD1. The length of the CDR3 is 14 residues. Germline values: CDR1 LNHDA, CDR2 SQIVND (reference sequence). Trimming cost V 5 bases and J 5 bases; bases outside gene matches: 8. The CDR3: CASSYGGGGTEAFF. In DNA form, the CDR3 reads TGTGCCAGTAGTTACGGAGGGGGCGGGACTGAAGCTTTCTTT.

CDR3 nucleotides: TGTGCCAGCAGGGGGACACCGGGACTAGGGAGGTCGTACTTC. This encodes CASRGTPGLGRSYF. The rearrangement uses TRBV28 and TRBJ2-5; 8 bases map to TRBD2. Germline V CDR1 and CDR2: MDHEN, SYDVKM. V was clipped by 6 bases and J by 13 bases; unmatched bases: 16. The CDR3 is made up of 14 amino acids.

V usage is TRBV7-9 and J usage is TRBJ2-7; D uncertain. The CDR3 spans 12 residues. The germline V gene encodes CDR1 SEHNR and CDR2 FQNEAQ (reference sequence). V was pared by 1 base and J by 3 bases, with 4 bases between. CDR3 region: CASSLGDYEQYV. The CDR3 DNA sequence: TGTGCCAGCAGCTTAGGAGACTACGAGCAGTACGTC.

CDR3 in DNA: TGTGCCACGGGCAGGGGCGAGAACACTGAAGCTTTCTTT. Translating it yields CATGRGENTEAFF. The V and J genes are TRBV10-3 and TRBJ1-1, with D possibly TRBD1 on 6 matching bases. Deletions cut 10 bases from V and 1 base from J, with 13 bases between. Per the germline V gene, CDR1 is ENHRY and CDR2 is SYGVKD. The CDR3 spans 13 residues.

The chain uses TRBV20-1 and TRBJ2-5; tentatively, D is TRBD2 (5 bases). The CDR3 contains 11 residues. V lost 5 bases, J lost 10 bases, and 14 bases lay in between. The germline CDR1 and CDR2 sequences are DFQATT and SNEGSKA (reference sequence). The CDR3 coding sequence is TGCAGTGCTGGGAGTCTAGCCCACCAGTACTTC. It yields the protein CSAGSLAHQYF.

This sequence joins TRBV6-8 and TRBJ2-5; weak D call: TRBD2 (5 bases). CDR1 and CDR2 from the germline V gene are MNHGY and SAAAGT. V was trimmed by 6 bases and J by 3 bases, leaving 14 bases between them. The CDR3 spans 14 residues. In DNA, the CDR3 is TGTGCCAGCAGCCCACTACTAGAGAAAGAGACCCAGTACTTC. It translates to CASSPLLEKETQYF.

The V gene is TRBV18, the J gene TRBJ2-2, with D perhaps matching TRBD1 (7 bases). The CDR3 has 15 residues. Germline CDR1 KGHSH, CDR2 LQKENI. V lost 7 bases and J 2 bases, leaving 14 bases between the germline ends. CDR3 sequence (DNA): TGTGCCAGCTTCCGCGGGGACAGCAACACCGGGGAGCTGTTTTTT. This translates into CASFRGDSNTGELFF.

This clone came up a few times. The chain is built from TRBV7-2 and TRBJ2-5; 8 bases line up with TRBD1. CDR1 and CDR2 from the germline V gene are SGHTA and FQGNSA. There are 16 residues in the CDR3. Trimming took 4 bases from V and 2 from J; bases not matched to a gene: 9. CDR3 sequence reads: CASSSSGQAQQETQYF. CDR3 sequence (DNA): TGTGCCAGCAGCTCCTCGGGACAGGCTCAGCAAGAGACCCAGTACTTC. Looking up the rest from reference TRBV7-2 and TRBJ2-5 gives the full variable domain: GAGVSQSPSNKVTEKGKDVELRCDPISGHTALYWYRQSLGQGLEFLIYFQGNSAPDKSGLPSDRFSAERTGGSVSTLTIQRTQQEDSAVYLCASSSSGQAQQETQYFGPGTRLLVL.

This clone is a singleton in its sample. The chain is built from TRBV5-6 and TRBJ1-2, with D possibly being TRBD1 (5 bases). This CDR3 is 16 amino acids long. The V end was cut by 2 bases, the J end by 4 bases, with 18 bases between. Germline V lookup: CDR1 SGHDT, CDR2 YYEEEE. The CDR3 spells CASSFLGSRVRYGYTF. Written as DNA, the CDR3 is TGTGCCAGCAGCTTCTTGGGAAGCAGGGTGCGCTATGGCTACACCTTC.

The V gene is TRBV5-4, the J gene TRBJ2-1, with 7 bases fitting TRBD2. V trimming: 6 bases; J trimming: 0 bases; junction bases outside the gene matches: 9. The length of the CDR3 is 16 residues. Per the germline V gene, CDR1 is SGHNT and CDR2 is YYREEE (reference sequence). CDR3 sequence (DNA): TGTGCCAGCATTCTCCGGGGGGAGAGCTCCTACAATGAGCAGTTCTTC. Its protein product is CASILRGESSYNEQFF.

This clone was observed a few times. The chain recombines TRBV30 with TRBJ2-1; TRBD1 matches 8 bases. The germline CDR1 and CDR2 sequences are GTSNPN and SVGIG (reference sequence). V lost 8 bases, J lost 8 bases, and 8 bases stayed unmatched. This CDR3 is 12 amino acids long. The CDR3 reads CAIGTGADEQFF. The CDR3 bases are TGTGCCATTGGGACAGGCGCGGATGAGCAGTTCTTC.

The rearrangement uses TRBV7-3 and TRBJ2-3; no clear D gene. Deletions cut 3 bases from V and 0 bases from J, with 10 bases between. CDR1 is SGHTA and CDR2 is FQGTGA in the germline V gene. CDR3 size: 15 residues. CDR3 nucleotides: TGTGCCAGCAGCTTTGAAGGCAGGAGCACAGATACGCAGTATTTT. Encoded protein: CASSFEGRSTDTQYF.

The genes are TRBV18 and TRBJ1-3; tentative D call: TRBD1 (6 bases). Germline values: CDR1 KGHSH, CDR2 LQKENI. The CDR3 has 13 residues. The V and J ends lost 8 bases and 1 base respectively, with 9 bases between them. The CDR3 region is CASHRVSGNTIYF. The CDR3 nucleotides are TGTGCCAGCCACAGGGTTTCTGGAAACACCATATATTTT. The full variable domain, its missing parts supplied by reference TRBV18 and TRBJ1-3, is NAGVMQNPRHLVRRRGQEARLRCSPMKGHSHVYWYRQLPEEGLKFMVYLQKENIIDESGMPKERFSAEFPKEGPSILRIQQVVRGDSAAYFCASHRVSGNTIYFGEGSWLTVV.

DNA for the CDR3: TGCGCCAGCAGCCAAGATAGGACTCCCCAGTACTTC. It is translated as CASSQDRTPQYF. The rearrangement uses TRBV4-1 and TRBJ2-5; D is possibly TRBD2 (5 bases). CDR3 length: 12 amino acids. V gave up 0 bases and J gave up 9 bases, with 8 bases separating them. Looked up from germline, CDR1 is MGHRA and CDR2 is YSYEKL.

J is TRBJ2-7 and V is TRBV28; 7 bases fit TRBD1. Germline V gene sequence: CDR1 MDHEN, CDR2 SYDVKM. The ends lost 8 bases at V and 2 bases at J; junction bases unmatched: 6. The CDR3 is made up of 13 amino acids. CDR3 in amino acids: CASYRDSPYEQYV. The CDR3 DNA reads as TGTGCCAGCTACCGGGACAGTCCCTACGAGCAGTACGTC.

This sequence joins TRBV7-8 and TRBJ2-5, with 10 positions matching TRBD2. Looked up from germline, CDR1 is SGHVS and CDR2 is FQNEAQ. The CDR3 totals 14 residues. V lost 10 bases to trimming and J lost 9 bases; unmatched junction nucleotides: 14. CDR3 amino acids: CATYSGGGITAQYF. The CDR3 DNA sequence: TGTGCCACATACAGCGGGGGGGGAATCACGGCCCAGTACTTC.

The chain has TRBV5-6 and TRBJ2-1; 9 nucleotides line up with TRBD2. CDR3 size: 17 residues. Germline V gene sequence: CDR1 SGHDT, CDR2 YYEEEE. V gave up 5 bases and J gave up 3 bases; unmatched junction bases: 12. The CDR3 spells CASSPGRRGGNYNEQFF. CDR3 sequence (DNA): TGTGCCAGCAGTCCGGGGCGGCGGGGGGGGAACTACAATGAGCAGTTCTTC.

The genes are TRBV2 and TRBJ1-2, with a weak D call TRBD1 (5 bases). V was trimmed by 4 bases and J by 3 bases, leaving 9 bases between them. CDR1 and CDR2 (germline): SNHLY, FYNNEI. CDR3 size: 13 residues. The CDR3 spells CASSVDTDYGYTF. DNA of the CDR3: TGTGCCAGCAGTGTGGACACGGACTATGGCTACACCTTC.